This section outlines one T cell receptor beta chain sequence together with its context. This specimen belongs to a study of blood T cell repertoires in COVID-19. Study-level information: Some COVID-19 samples were acute and others convalescent; all came from the United States, Italy and Spain. T cells, B-cell-depleted T cells, or PBMCs provided the cDNA or gDNA that served as material.

Germline V lookup: CDR1 SGHTA, CDR2 FQGNSA. The CDR3 is 15 residues long. Germline trimming cut 7 bases from V and 7 bases from J; bases unmatched to any gene: 16. Authors' processing steps: Scientists estimated how many nucleated cells there were by amplifying reference gene primers. The repertoire was sequenced with immunoSEQ multiplex PCR; TCRdb's copy has only in-frame clones and lacks some. V and J calls and clone size come straight from that table; D and trimming were deduced from the DNA. The sample shows about 340,000 clones, over 80% of them seen only once. Seattle patients were enrolled while actively infected and followed longitudinally.

The chain recombines TRBV7-2 with TRBJ2-7; 7 positions agree with TRBD1. Sequenced material: peripheral blood. This clonotype was sampled from a woman aged 45-65 years with COVID-19, enrolled during active disease. This CDR3 is CASTMTETGSGEQYF. CDR3 bases: TGTGCCAGCACCATGACTGAGACAGGGTCTGGGGAGCAGTACTTC.